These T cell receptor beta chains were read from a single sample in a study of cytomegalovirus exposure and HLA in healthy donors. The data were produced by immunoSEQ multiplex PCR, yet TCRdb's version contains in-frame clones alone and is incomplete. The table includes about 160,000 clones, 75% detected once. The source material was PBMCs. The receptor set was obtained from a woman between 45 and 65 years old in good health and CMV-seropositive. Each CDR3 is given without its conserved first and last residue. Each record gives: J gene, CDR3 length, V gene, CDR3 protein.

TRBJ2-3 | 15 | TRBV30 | AWKAPGLAGGTDTQY
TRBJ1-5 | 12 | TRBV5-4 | ASSLQGDNQPQH
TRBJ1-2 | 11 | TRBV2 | ASSDLQAGGYT
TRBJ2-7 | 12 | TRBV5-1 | ASSSGQGVHEQY
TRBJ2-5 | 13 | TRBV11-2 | ASSYPHQRQETQY
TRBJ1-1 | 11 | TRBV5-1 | ASSPTGGPEAF
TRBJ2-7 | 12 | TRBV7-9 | ASSLAENPYEQY
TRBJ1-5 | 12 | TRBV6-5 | ASRPTGGGQPQH
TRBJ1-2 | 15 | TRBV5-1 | ASSLGVKGALAYGYT
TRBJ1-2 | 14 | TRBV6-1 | ASSEEGGQANYGYT
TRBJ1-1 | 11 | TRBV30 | AWSRSRDTEAF
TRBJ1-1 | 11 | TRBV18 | ASVTMIGTEAF
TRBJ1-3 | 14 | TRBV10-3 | AISERGLSSGNTIY
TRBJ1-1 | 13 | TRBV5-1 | ASSSGDFMNTEAF
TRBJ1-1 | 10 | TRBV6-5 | ASSGRGNEAF
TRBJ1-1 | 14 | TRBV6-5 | ASSFYYDGTDTEAF
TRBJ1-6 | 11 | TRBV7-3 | ASSLRGEQPLH
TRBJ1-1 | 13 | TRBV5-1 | ASSSLRRGNTEAF
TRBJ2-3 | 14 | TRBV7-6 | ASSFRLAGNTDTQY
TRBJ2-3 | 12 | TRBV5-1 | ASSLQVVTDTQY
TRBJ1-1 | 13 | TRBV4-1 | ASSQTWGQGREAF
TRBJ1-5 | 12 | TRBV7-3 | ASSQDRGHQPQH
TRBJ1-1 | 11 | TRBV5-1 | ASSLSENTEAF
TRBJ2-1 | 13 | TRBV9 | ASSATGSSYNEQF
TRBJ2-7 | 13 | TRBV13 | ASSLRGSSSYEQY
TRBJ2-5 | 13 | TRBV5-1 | ASSLAGTGEETQY
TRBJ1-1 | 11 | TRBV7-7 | ASSQDRTTEAF
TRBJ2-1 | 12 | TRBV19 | ASSPRDRANEQF
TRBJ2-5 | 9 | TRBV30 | AWSVLETQY
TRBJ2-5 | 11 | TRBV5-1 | ASSLTGPETQY
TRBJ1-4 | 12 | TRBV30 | AWSTLGSNEKLF
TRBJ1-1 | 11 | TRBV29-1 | SGMQGVATEAF
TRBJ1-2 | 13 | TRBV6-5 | ASSSSLRVFGGYT
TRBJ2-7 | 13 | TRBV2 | ASSDPGQKRRSQY
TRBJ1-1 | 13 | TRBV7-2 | ASSPDRGRYTEAF
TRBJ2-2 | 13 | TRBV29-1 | SVEVPGLRTGELF
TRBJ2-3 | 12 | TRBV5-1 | ASKVAGYTDTQY
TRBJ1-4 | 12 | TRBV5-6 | ASAWGGTNEKLF
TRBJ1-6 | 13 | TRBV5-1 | ASSPDGAYNSPLH
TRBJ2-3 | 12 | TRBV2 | ASRHGGRADTQY
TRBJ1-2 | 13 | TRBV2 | ASSGTGTGGYGYT
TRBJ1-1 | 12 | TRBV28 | ASSTQGRNTEAF
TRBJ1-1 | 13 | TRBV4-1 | ASREIRGRDTEAF
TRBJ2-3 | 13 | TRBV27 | ASSWRGSLADTQY
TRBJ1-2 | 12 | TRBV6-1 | ASSEAAGGYGYT
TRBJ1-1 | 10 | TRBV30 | AWGDRNTEAF
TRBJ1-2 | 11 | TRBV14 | ASSQDTRYGYT
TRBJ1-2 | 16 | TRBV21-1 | ASSKGPGSPGVRGGYT
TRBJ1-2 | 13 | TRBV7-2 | ASSLEATGSGGYT
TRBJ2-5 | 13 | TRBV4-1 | ASTETTSFQETQY
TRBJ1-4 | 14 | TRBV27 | ASRWTGGTTNEKLF
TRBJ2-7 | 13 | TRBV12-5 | ASGKGQGREDEQY
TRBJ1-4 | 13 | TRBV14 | ASSQGGLGNEKLF
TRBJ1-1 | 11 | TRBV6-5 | ASSYTGQNEAF
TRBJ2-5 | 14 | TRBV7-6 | ASSLAVWDRGETQY
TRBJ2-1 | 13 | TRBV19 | ASKPGSSTYNEQF
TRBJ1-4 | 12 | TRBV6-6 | ASGSGTGYEKLF
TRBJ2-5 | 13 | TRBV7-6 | ASSPIAGTPETQY
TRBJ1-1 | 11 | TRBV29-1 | SVEATGNTEAF